This entry lists 17 T cell receptor beta chains sequenced from one sample in a study of naive and memory T cell subsets. The treatment: skin biopsy from PPD injection site in Mantoux-positive individual. TCR cDNA received a 3' ligated oligonucleotide that carried a UMI. Four PCR rounds used nested alpha and beta constant region primers plus the SP2 primer. TCRdb reprocessed the UMI-ligation and nested PCR reads with MiXCR, giving one entry per CDR3 protein. The sample yields around 13,000 distinct CDR3 sequences, 4% to 6.5% seen once. Specimen: skin, collected from a tuberculin skin test site. Receptors originate from an adult in good health.

This clonotype was seen repeatedly, ten times or more. CDR3 sequence (DNA): TGTGCCAGCAGCCACCGTTCACAGGGAAGTGCGCACTATGGCTACACCTTC. It yields the protein CASSHRSQGSAHYGYTF. The rearrangement joins TRBV16 to TRBJ1-2, with D maybe TRBD1 (6 bases). V was trimmed by 3 bases and J by 3 bases, leaving 20 bases between them. The CDR3 loop spans 17 amino acids. Germline CDR1 and CDR2: KGHSY and FQNENV. The full variable domain, in which reference TRBV16 and TRBJ1-2 provide the parts outside the CDR3, is GEEVAQTPKHLVRGEGQKAKLYCAPIKGHSYVFWYQQVLKNEFKFLISFQNENVFDETGMPKERFSAKCLPNSPCSLEIQATKLEDSAVYFCASSHRSQGSAHYGYTFGSGTRLTVV.

Judged by abundance, this clonotype is medium-sized (0.01 to 0.1%). The genes are TRBV29-1 and TRBJ2-3; 8 nucleotides line up with TRBD2. The ends lost 1 base at V and 1 base at J; junction bases unmatched: 1. Germline V gene sequence: CDR1 SQVTM, CDR2 ANQGSEA. This CDR3 contains 14 residues. The CDR3 DNA reads TGCAGCGTTGAAGGCGGGGGGCGCACAGATACGCAGTATTTT. Residues: CSVEGGGRTDTQYF.

This clonotype counts as medium-sized (0.01 to 0.1%). This chain joins TRBV15 and TRBJ2-3; TRBD2 matches at 8 bases. V trimming: 0 bases; J trimming: 5 bases; junction bases outside the gene matches: 7. CDR1 LNHNV and CDR2 YYDKDF come from the germline V gene (reference sequence). The CDR3 totals 16 residues. CDR3 protein: CATSRERTGGRDTQYF. Here the CDR3 DNA reads TGTGCCACCAGCAGAGAAAGAACGGGGGGGCGAGATACGCAGTATTTT.

The sample holds a few counts of this clonotype. V and J are TRBV6-2 or TRBV6-3 and TRBJ2-1; TRBD1 aligns across 8 bases. V shed 7 bases and J 0 bases; nucleotides not matched to a gene: 8. In germline, CDR1 is MNHEY, CDR2 SVGEGT. The CDR3 is 16 amino acids. The CDR3 region is CASTLHRGSSYNEQFF. CDR3 in DNA: TGTGCCAGCACCCTGCACAGGGGGAGCTCCTACAATGAGCAGTTCTTC.

Many counts were recorded for this clonotype. V usage is TRBV7-2 and J usage is TRBJ1-1, with TRBD1 identical over 8 bases. With V trimmed by 4 bases and J by 1 base, 2 bases remained unmatched. The CDR3 contains 14 residues. Per germline, CDR1 SGHTA and CDR2 FQGNSA. CDR3 DNA sequence: TGTGCCAGCAGCTACGACAGGGGGAACACTGAAGCTTTCTTT. Translating gives CASSYDRGNTEAFF.

This clonotype was observed many times. The gene calls are TRBV15 and TRBJ2-7; TRBD1 or TRBD2 may be the D gene (5 bases each). V lost 8 bases and J lost 2, with 13 bases in between. The CDR3 totals 13 residues. Germline loops: CDR1 LNHNV, CDR2 YYDKDF (reference sequence). CDR3 coding DNA: TGTGCCACCGGCCGGGACGGTACCTACGAGCAGTACTTC. Translating it yields CATGRDGTYEQYF.

By proportion, this clonotype is medium-sized. The chain links TRBV18 to TRBJ2-3; D could derive from TRBD1 or TRBD2 (5 bases each). Germline V gene lookup returns CDR1 KGHSH and CDR2 LQKENI. The CDR3 has 16 amino acids. V was clipped by 8 bases and J by 0 bases, with 18 bases between them. The CDR3 DNA follows: TGTGCCAGCGTTCCGGTCACCGGGGCTAGCACAGATACGCAGTATTTT. It encodes CASVPVTGASTDTQYF.

This clonotype was counted ten times or more. V gene TRBV9 combines with J gene TRBJ2-1; D not certain. CDR1 is SGDLS and CDR2 is YYNGEE in the germline V gene. Trimming left V 0 bases short and J 3 bases short, with 7 bases between. The CDR3 consists of 14 residues. The CDR3 region is CASSVEMSYNEQFF. For the CDR3, the DNA is TGTGCCAGCAGCGTAGAAATGAGCTACAATGAGCAGTTCTTC.

In its sample, this clonotype was seen many times. This chain uses TRBV7-2 with TRBJ1-5, with D unclear. CDR1 is SGHTA, CDR2 FQGNSA, per germline. The CDR3 totals 13 residues. V lost 4 bases and J 9 bases, leaving 13 bases between the germline ends. The CDR3 DNA sequence: TGTGCCAGCAGCTATAACCCGGTTCTGCCCCAGCATTTT. This sequence encodes CASSYNPVLPQHF.

This clonotype was picked up many times. V gene TRBV4-2 combines with J gene TRBJ2-1; D gene unclear. Trimming removed 2 bases from V and 4 bases from J, with 12 bases in between. The CDR3 sequence is 15 residues long. Germline V CDR1 and CDR2: LGHNA, YNFKEQ. The CDR3 nucleotides read TGTGCCAGCAGCCAAAGCGCATGGGGTTACAATGAGCAGTTCTTC. Translation: CASSQSAWGYNEQFF.

This clonotype was counted at least ten times. V and J are TRBV5-6 and TRBJ2-1; D could derive from TRBD1 or TRBD2 (5 bases each). This CDR3 comprises 14 residues. Trimming removed 0 bases from V and 5 bases from J, with 9 bases in between. Looked up from germline, CDR1 is SGHDT and CDR2 is YYEEEE. DNA of the CDR3: TGTGCCAGCAGCTTGGCGGGACGGGACAATGAGCAGTTCTTC. Its protein is CASSLAGRDNEQFF. The full variable domain, rest sourced from reference TRBV5-6 and TRBJ2-1, is DAGVTQSPTHLIKTRGQQVTLRCSPKSGHDTVSWYQQALGQGPQFIFQYYEEEERQRGNFPDRFSGHQFPNYSSELNVNALLLGDSALYLCASSLAGRDNEQFFGPGTRLTVL.

This clonotype was seen at least ten times. V usage is TRBV28 and J usage is TRBJ2-3; 8 bases align to TRBD2. The CDR3 extends over 14 amino acids. J was trimmed by 1 base and V by 5 bases; bases with no gene match: 2. Germline V gives CDR1 MDHEN, CDR2 SYDVKM. The CDR3, as DNA: TGTGCCAGCAGTCGGCGGGGGGGCACAGATACGCAGTATTTT. Translation: CASSRRGGTDTQYF.

This clonotype was found many times. The chain is built from TRBV11-1 and TRBJ2-7; TRBD2 is a possible D gene (5 bases). Germline V gene sequence: CDR1 SGHAT, CDR2 FQDESV (reference sequence). CDR3 length equals 12 residues. The ends were cut back, 4 bases at V and 4 bases at J, with 8 bases in the middle. DNA of the CDR3: TGTGCCAGCAGCTCCGGGGAGTACGAGCAGTACTTC. This sequence encodes CASSSGEYEQYF.

This clonotype was picked up many times. J is TRBJ1-5 and V is TRBV12-3 or TRBV12-4, with a possible D match to TRBD1 (5 bases). The CDR3 is 13 amino acids. V was trimmed by 3 bases and J by 4 bases, leaving 7 bases between them. CDR3 in DNA: TGTGCCAGCAGTTTGACAGCGAATCAGCCCCAGCATTTT. Its translation is CASSLTANQPQHF.

In its sample, this clonotype was seen many times. V gene TRBV6-2 or TRBV6-3 combines with J gene TRBJ2-4, with D unclear. The CDR3 totals 15 residues. Trimming took 8 bases from V and 0 from J, leaving 14 bases between them. Per germline, CDR1 MNHEY and CDR2 SVGEGT. The CDR3 DNA is TGTGCCAGCCGGTCCTCCGGAGTAGCCAAAAACATTCAGTACTTC. As protein: CASRSSGVAKNIQYF.

The sample holds a few counts of this clonotype. A much bigger clone sits one base away, suggesting this may be a read error. The chain's CDR3 is CASSFDPRWETQYF. CDR3 sequence (DNA): TGTGCCAGCAGTTTTGACCCCCGCTGGGAGACCCAGTACTTC. This chain uses TRBV27 with TRBJ2-5; D unresolved. The CDR3 loop spans 14 amino acids. V was shortened by 3 bases and J by 5 bases, with 13 bases between the two germline ends. Germline lookup yields CDR1 MNHEY and CDR2 SMNVEV (reference sequence).

This clonotype was seen many times. The chain couples TRBV28 to TRBJ1-1; D may be TRBD1 (5 bases). Germline CDR1 reads MDHEN; CDR2 reads SYDVKM. V was cut by 1 base and J by 4 bases, with 16 bases left in between. This CDR3 is built from 16 residues. The CDR3, as DNA: TGTGCCAGCAGTTTATTTAGTGCCGGGGGGACCACTGAAGCTTTCTTT. Protein product: CASSLFSAGGTTEAFF.